This TCR beta chain was documented in a study of cytomegalovirus exposure and HLA in healthy donors. Broader study findings: The authors judged a highly shared variant cluster likely a sequencing artifact.

Germline lookup yields CDR1 MNHEY and CDR2 SMNVEV (reference sequence). The CDR3 loop spans 15 amino acids. Trimming cost V 8 bases and J 6 bases, with 20 bases left between them. Points on this clone: What it recognizes is unknown.

The primer mix had 60 Vbeta and 13 Jbeta primers. Sequencing used immunoSEQ multiplex PCR; TCRdb keeps in-frame clones, though not all of them. The sample shows 200,000 to 300,000 clones, 84% of them seen only once. The sample comprised PBMCs. The clonotype comes from a woman in her 40s in good health and CMV-seropositive. The V and J genes are TRBV27 and TRBJ2-1; the D gene is possibly TRBD1 (5 bases). CDR3 sequence: CASLPAGLGANEQFF. The CDR3, as DNA: TGTGCCAGCCTTCCCGCCGGGCTAGGGGCCAATGAGCAGTTCTTC.